This T cell receptor beta chain was identified in a study of blood T cell repertoires in COVID-19. Study-wide background: The samples span acute and convalescent COVID-19 from the United States, Italy and Spain. Sample material is recorded as cDNA or gDNA derived from T cells, B-cell-depleted T cells, or PBMCs.

Authors' processing steps: Quantification of nucleated cells was approximated via reference gene primer amplification. Assay: immunoSEQ multiplex PCR; the TCRdb copy retains only in-frame clones and omits some. Clone size and the V and J calls come from that table; the DNA yielded D and trimming. This sample yields fewer than 400,000 clones, of which around 90% are seen a single time; roughly 2.9% belongs to the top ten. While infection was still active, Seattle patients were enrolled and then followed longitudinally. Trimming took 6 bases from V and 0 from J, leaving 17 bases between them. From germline, CDR1 is WNHNN and CDR2 SYGVQD (reference sequence). CDR3 length equals 16 residues.

Sequencing used peripheral blood. This chain uses TRBV10-1 with TRBJ1-1; D might be TRBD1 (5 bases). This sequence originates from a woman in her 30s with COVID-19, enrolled during active disease. CDR3 sequence reads: CASSRSPGTVNTEAFF. CDR3 DNA: TGCGCCAGCAGCCGATCCCCCGGGACTGTGAACACTGAAGCTTTCTTT.